Listed here are 19 T cell receptor beta chains from one sample, sequenced in a study of blood T cells in healthy people across ages. Combining a sample-barcoded 5' primer with a J-beta primer mix, a second PCR ran for 7 to 11 cycles. A single record per CDR3 protein comes from TCRdb applying MiXCR to the 5' RACE reads. The sample yields some 1,800,000 distinct CDR3 sequences, approximately 39% seen once. The sequenced material came from blood. These receptors originate from a human donor in good health.

The chain has TRBV6-5 and TRBJ2-6; D possibly corresponds to TRBD1 (6 bases). V gave up 4 bases and J gave up 2 bases, with 9 bases separating them. Germline lookup yields CDR1 MNHEY and CDR2 SVGAGI. The CDR3 runs 15 residues. CDR3 nucleotide sequence: TGTGCCAGCAGTTTCAACAGGGCTGGGGCCAACGTCCTGACTTTC. This translates into CASSFNRAGANVLTF.

This clonotype was seen a few times. The J gene is TRBJ1-1, the V gene TRBV29-1, with D perhaps TRBD1 (6 bases). V shed 5 bases and J shed 5 bases, with 12 bases lying between them. The CDR3 contains 12 residues. CDR1 and CDR2 from the germline V gene are SQVTM and ANQGSEA. In DNA form, the CDR3 reads TGCAGCGTTTCAAGGGGGGAAACTGAAGCTTTCTTT. It is translated as CSVSRGETEAFF.

This clonotype came up a few times. The chain recombines TRBV29-1 with TRBJ1-1; 9 positions agree with TRBD1. Trimming at V came to 4 bases and at J to 3 bases, leaving 3 bases not matched to a gene. CDR1 SQVTM and CDR2 ANQGSEA come from the germline V gene. The length of the CDR3 is 13 residues. CDR3 residues: CSVADRGYTEAFF. The CDR3, as DNA: TGCAGCGTTGCGGACAGGGGATACACTGAAGCTTTCTTT.

This clonotype was counted a single time. A much larger clone lies a single base off, so this may be a read error. The chain recombines TRBV12-3 or TRBV12-4 with TRBJ2-6, with D tentatively TRBD2 (5 bases). V gave up 4 bases and J gave up 8 bases, with 15 bases separating them. The CDR3 runs 15 residues. The CDR3 spells CASSSRHSGTNVLTF. CDR3 nucleotide sequence: TGTGCCAGCAGTTCAAGGCACTCCGGGACCAACGTCCTGACTTTC.

The gene calls are TRBV6-5 and TRBJ1-2, with a weak D call TRBD1 (6 bases). This CDR3 spans 13 amino acids. Germline V gene lookup returns CDR1 MNHEY and CDR2 SVGAGI. V lost 3 bases and J lost 8, with 13 bases in between. For the CDR3, the DNA is TGTGCCAGCAGTTATCCAGGGGCCCACGGCTACACCTTC. Protein product: CASSYPGAHGYTF.

This clonotype was counted ten times or more. The gene calls are TRBV29-1 and TRBJ1-2; D is undetermined. The V end was cut by 0 bases, the J end by 6 bases, with 14 bases between. From germline, CDR1 is SQVTM and CDR2 ANQGSEA. This CDR3 has 14 amino acids. The CDR3 DNA sequence: TGCAGCGTTGAAGAAGGAGACATTGAAAATGGCTACACCTTC. Encoded protein: CSVEEGDIENGYTF.

This clonotype appeared a few times. V usage is TRBV28 and J usage is TRBJ2-7; 12 bases align to TRBD2. V gave up 6 bases and J gave up 2 bases; unmatched junction bases: 5. The CDR3 covers 15 residues. Germline V gene lookup returns CDR1 MDHEN and CDR2 SYDVKM. Here the CDR3 DNA reads TGTGCCAGCAGATACCTAGCGGGGGGGACCTACGAGCAGTACTTC. Its protein product is CASRYLAGGTYEQYF.

V gene TRBV5-1 combines with J gene TRBJ2-1, with 9 bases that match TRBD2. This CDR3 spans 14 amino acids. Germline CDR1 and CDR2: SGHRS and YFSETQ. Germline trimming cut 5 bases from V and 6 bases from J; bases unmatched to any gene: 6. The CDR3 region is CASRAGGGFNEQFF. CDR3 sequence (DNA): TGCGCCAGCAGAGCGGGGGGAGGATTCAATGAGCAGTTCTTC.

Only a few counts were recorded for this clonotype. This chain joins TRBV15 and TRBJ2-1, with D unresolved. Trimming took off 5 bases at V and 3 bases at J, with 20 bases between the two ends. Germline assignment: CDR1 LNHNV and CDR2 YYDKDF (reference sequence). This CDR3 spans 17 amino acids. The CDR3 spells CATSPFPRVSLYNEQFF. In DNA, the CDR3 is TGTGCCACCAGCCCATTCCCTAGGGTAAGCCTCTACAATGAGCAGTTCTTC.

This chain uses TRBV29-1 with TRBJ2-7, with 7 positions matching TRBD1. The CDR3 is made up of 13 amino acids. The V and J ends lost 7 bases and 0 bases, in that order; junction bases with no gene match: 6. Looked up from germline, CDR1 is SQVTM and CDR2 is ANQGSEA. The CDR3 protein is CSGGTADSYEQYF. The DNA for the CDR3 is TGCAGCGGAGGGACAGCGGACTCCTACGAGCAGTACTTC.

The rearrangement links TRBV3-1 to TRBJ1-5; D call uncertain. Germline-derived CDR1 and CDR2 are LGHDT and YNNKEL (reference sequence). Trimming cost V 0 bases and J 4 bases, with 7 bases left between them. This CDR3 has 14 residues. CDR3 DNA: TGTGCCAGCAGCCAAGATCTACATAATCAGCCCCAGCATTTT. Translated: CASSQDLHNQPQHF.

V usage is TRBV12-3 or TRBV12-4 and J usage is TRBJ1-1; D not certain. Between the trimmed V and J ends, which lost 3 bases and 10 bases, there was a span of 9 bases. The CDR3 contains 11 residues. This CDR3 reads CASSFLLRAFF. The CDR3 bases are TGTGCCAGCAGTTTTCTCCTCCGAGCTTTCTTT.

This clonotype was detected only a few times. V is TRBV12-3 or TRBV12-4 and J is TRBJ2-3; 8 nucleotides align to TRBD2. V lost 6 bases and J lost 4; bases outside the gene matches: 9. This CDR3 comprises 15 residues. CDR3 DNA: TGTGCCAGCAGCCTCTCGGGGACTAGGGCAGATACGCAGTATTTT. Amino acids: CASSLSGTRADTQYF.

This clonotype was counted only a few times. The chain recombines TRBV5-6 with TRBJ2-7; D is unresolved. The ends were cut back, 0 bases at V and 7 bases at J, with 5 bases in the middle. The CDR3 length is 11 residues. The germline V gene has CDR1 SGHDT and CDR2 YYEEEE. This chain's CDR3 is CASSLEREQYF. CDR3 sequence (DNA): TGTGCCAGCAGCTTGGAGAGGGAGCAGTACTTC. Together with reference TRBV5-6 and TRBJ2-7, the CDR3 gives the full variable domain: DAGVTQSPTHLIKTRGQQVTLRCSPKSGHDTVSWYQQALGQGPQFIFQYYEEEERQRGNFPDRFSGHQFPNYSSELNVNALLLGDSALYLCASSLEREQYFGPGTRLTVT.

This clonotype turned up a few times. For the CDR3, the DNA is TGCGCCAGCAGCCAAGGCACTAGCGGGGGGGCTTCGAATGAGCAGTTCTTC. It is translated as CASSQGTSGGASNEQFF. The V and J genes are TRBV4-1 and TRBJ2-1; 13 nucleotides match TRBD2. With 1 base clipped from V and 7 bases from J, the junction kept 7 bases outside the gene matches. The CDR3 has 17 amino acids. Germline assignment: CDR1 MGHRA and CDR2 YSYEKL.

The J gene is TRBJ2-5, the V gene TRBV21-1; no check of the table's D call, TRBD2, against the DNA was made. TRBV21-1 is a pseudogene. CDR3 length equals 18 residues. In DNA form, the CDR3 reads TGTGCCAGCAGCAAAAGGGACTTACACCACCGTCGGTGGGAGACCCAGTACTTC. Encoded protein: CASSKRDLHHRRWETQYF.

The chain joins TRBV25-1 to TRBJ1-6; the match to TRBD1 covers 11 bases. Germline V lookup: CDR1 MGHDK, CDR2 SYGVNS. J was trimmed by 9 bases and V by 3 bases; bases with no gene match: 1. CDR3 size: 14 residues. The CDR3 loop reads CASSEDRGPSPLHF. CDR3 bases: TGTGCCAGCAGTGAGGACAGGGGGCCTTCACCCCTCCACTTT.

The J gene is TRBJ1-5, the V gene TRBV13, with D perhaps TRBD1 (5 bases). V was trimmed by 5 bases and J by 4 bases, leaving 12 bases between them. Germline CDR1 reads PRHDT; CDR2 reads FYEKMQ (reference sequence). The CDR3 contains 14 residues. CDR3: CASSAGRNNQPQHF. The CDR3 nucleotides read TGTGCCAGCAGCGCGGGACGGAATAATCAGCCCCAGCATTTT. Drawing the rest from reference TRBV13 and TRBJ1-5, the complete variable domain is AAGVIQSPRHLIKEKRETATLKCYPIPRHDTVYWYQQGPGQDPQFLISFYEKMQSDKGSIPDRFSAQQFSDYHSELNMSSLELGDSALYFCASSAGRNNQPQHFGDGTRLSIL.

This clonotype has only a few counts. The chain recombines TRBV6-2 or TRBV6-3 with TRBJ2-1; D perhaps matches TRBD1 (7 bases). Per germline, CDR1 MNHEY and CDR2 SVGEGT. CDR3 length equals 16 residues. Trimming took 5 bases from V and 9 from J, leaving 23 bases between them. In DNA, the CDR3 is TGTGCCAGCAGTCAAAGGGGGCTGAGAGTGCGGGGTGAGCAGTTCTTC. Translation: CASSQRGLRVRGEQFF.